This entry describes one TCR beta chain. The target antigen is unknown. Some clones are missing from TCRdb's copy, which holds only in-frame ones; the method was immunoSEQ multiplex PCR. The sample records just over 350,000 clones, around 84% being singletons. This record belongs to a study of Ad26.COV2.S vaccination and SARS-CoV-2 variants. For the study at large: Within the COV1001 Ad26.COV2.S trial arm, the donor was enrolled.

Treatment in this sample: 15 to 20 received Ad26.COV2.S at low or high dose, single or two shots; roughly 5 received placebo; per-sample allocation not given. Day 63 following the first vaccine or placebo injection was when the samples were taken. An Ad26 vector was used to express Wuhan-strain SARS-CoV-2 spike as the vaccine. Findings of the study overall: Estimates derived from TCR breadth and depth analyses may have underestimated total T cell responses.

This CDR3 region has 17 residues. Trimming took 4 bases from V and 6 from J; bases not matched to a gene: 17. CDR1 is SGDLS, CDR2 YYNGEE, per germline. The specimen comprised peripheral blood, sampled in a trial of Ad26.COV2.S vaccine versus placebo. This TCR was sampled from a person between 18 and 59 years old who received the Ad26.COV2.S COVID-19 vaccine or a placebo. The chain is built from TRBV9 and TRBJ2-7; the match to TRBD2 covers 9 bases. CDR3: CASSLGSAGGPFGEQYF. The CDR3, as DNA: TGTGCCAGCAGCTTGGGGTCAGCGGGAGGCCCTTTCGGCGAGCAGTACTTC.